This record concerns one T cell receptor (beta chain) sequence. Other DNA sequences from this sample encode an identical CDR3 as well. The CDR3 is 13 amino acids. From germline, CDR1 is SGHRS and CDR2 YFSETQ. V was cut by 4 bases and J by 0 bases, with 7 bases left in between. The source of the sample is a study of shared clonotypes between healthy human individuals. When replicate PCRs were run on sorted subsets, they used 200 to 250 ng DNA, approximately 33,000 T cell genomes. Clones were read by immunoSEQ multiplex PCR, and TCRdb kept only the in-frame ones, dropping some. The sample holds 2 million to 2.5 million clones, approximately 90% seen once.

The chain carries TRBV5-1 and TRBJ1-1, with D possibly TRBD1 on 5 matching bases. The sequencing input was naive CD4+ T cells from PBMCs. Subset indicated: CD45RA+ positively selected. This TCR was sampled from a man between 18 and 35 years old in good health. Some clones in this sample may be carry-over from other donors' samples. The DNA of the CDR3 is TGCGCCAGCAGCCGGGGCTTGAACACTGAAGCTTTCTTT. Its translation: CASSRGLNTEAFF.